This T cell receptor beta chain was recorded in a study of blood T cell repertoires in COVID-19. Study overall: Spain, Italy and the United States supplied samples that represented acute and convalescent COVID-19.

The repertoire was sequenced with immunoSEQ multiplex PCR; TCRdb's copy has only in-frame clones and lacks some. Among 490,000 or so clones, 75% to 90% were seen once, and the ten largest hold 8.3%. Researchers sorted participants into cohorts using their self-reported clinical history. The germline V gene has CDR1 LNHDA and CDR2 SQIVND (reference sequence). V lost 4 bases to trimming and J lost 4 bases, with 13 bases between them. There are 14 residues in the CDR3. The material sequenced was PBMCs or T cells enriched from blood (not recorded which). The chain combines TRBV19 with TRBJ1-2, with a possible D match to TRBD1 (5 bases). This clonotype originated in a woman aged 55 to 70 who had recovered from COVID-19. CDR3 protein: CASSKNRDSYGYTF. The CDR3 nucleotides read TGTGCCAGTAGTAAAAACCGTGACAGCTATGGCTACACCTTC.